This T cell receptor beta chain was sequenced for a study of cytomegalovirus exposure and HLA in healthy donors. General study results and limits: Equally common other TCR beta chains were less clonally expanded than HLA-associated ones, a later analysis found. Available immune exposure information covered CMV serostatus only. In an earlier analysis, about 90% or about 30%: the productive usage of most TCR beta V segments.

V lost 1 base to trimming and J lost 3 bases; unmatched junction nucleotides: 2. This CDR3 comprises 14 residues. CDR1 is SGHDT, CDR2 YYEEEE, per germline. In the case of this clone: Its antigen is undetermined.

The PCR was carried out with 60 Vbeta primers and 13 Jbeta primers. Assay used: immunoSEQ multiplex PCR; TCRdb lists only in-frame clones, some missing. The profile shows roughly 120,000 clones, about 81% of them singletons. The TCR was taken from a woman aged 30 to 39 in good health and CMV-seronegative. The chain links TRBV5-6 to TRBJ1-1; 8 positions agree with TRBD1. The source material was PBMCs. CDR3 coding DNA: TGTGCCAGCAGCTTGACAGGGGGGGACACTGAAGCTTTCTTT. Translating it yields CASSLTGGDTEAFF.